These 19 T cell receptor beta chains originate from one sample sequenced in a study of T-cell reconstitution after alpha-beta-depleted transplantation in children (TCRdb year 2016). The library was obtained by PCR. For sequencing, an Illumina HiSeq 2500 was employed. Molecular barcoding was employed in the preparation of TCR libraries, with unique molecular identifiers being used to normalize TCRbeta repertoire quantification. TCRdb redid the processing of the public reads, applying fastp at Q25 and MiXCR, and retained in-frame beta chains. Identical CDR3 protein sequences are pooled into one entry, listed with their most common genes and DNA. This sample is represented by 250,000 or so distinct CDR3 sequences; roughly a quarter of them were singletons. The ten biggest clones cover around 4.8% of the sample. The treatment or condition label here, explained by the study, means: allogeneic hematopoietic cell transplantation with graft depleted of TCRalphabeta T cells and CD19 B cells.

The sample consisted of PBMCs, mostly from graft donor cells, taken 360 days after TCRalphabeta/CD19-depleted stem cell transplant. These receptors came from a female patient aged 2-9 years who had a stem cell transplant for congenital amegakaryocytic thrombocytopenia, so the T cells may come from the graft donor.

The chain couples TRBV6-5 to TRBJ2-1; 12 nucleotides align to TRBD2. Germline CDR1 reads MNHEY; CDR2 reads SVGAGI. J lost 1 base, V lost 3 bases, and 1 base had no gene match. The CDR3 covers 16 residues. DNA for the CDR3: TGTGCCAGCAGTTATCTAGCGGGGGGGTCCTACAATGAGCAGTTCTTC. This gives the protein CASSYLAGGSYNEQFF.

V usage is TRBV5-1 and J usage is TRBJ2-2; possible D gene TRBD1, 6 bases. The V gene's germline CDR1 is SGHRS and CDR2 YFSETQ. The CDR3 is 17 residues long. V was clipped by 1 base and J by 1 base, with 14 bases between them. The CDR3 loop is CASSLSYGQQNTGELFF. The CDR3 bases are TGCGCCAGCAGCTTGAGTTACGGACAGCAGAACACCGGGGAGCTGTTTTTT.

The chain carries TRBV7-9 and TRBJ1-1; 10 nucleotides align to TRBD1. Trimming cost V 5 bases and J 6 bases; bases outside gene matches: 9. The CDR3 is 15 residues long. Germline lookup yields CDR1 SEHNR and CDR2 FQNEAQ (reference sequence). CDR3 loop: CASSPLGQGVAEAFF. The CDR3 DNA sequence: TGTGCCAGCAGCCCCCTCGGACAGGGGGTCGCTGAAGCTTTCTTT.

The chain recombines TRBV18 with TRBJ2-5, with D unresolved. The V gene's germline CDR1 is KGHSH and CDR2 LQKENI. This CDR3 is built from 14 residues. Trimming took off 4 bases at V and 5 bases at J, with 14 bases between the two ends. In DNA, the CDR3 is TGTGCCAGCTCACAGATCGGCGAGTGGGAGACCCAGTACTTC. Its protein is CASSQIGEWETQYF.

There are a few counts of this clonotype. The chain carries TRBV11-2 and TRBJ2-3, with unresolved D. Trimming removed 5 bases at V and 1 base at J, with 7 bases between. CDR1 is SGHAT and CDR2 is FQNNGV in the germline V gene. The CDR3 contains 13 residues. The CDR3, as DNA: TGTGCCAGCAGCATCCGGCGCACAGATACGCAGTATTTT. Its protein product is CASSIRRTDTQYF.

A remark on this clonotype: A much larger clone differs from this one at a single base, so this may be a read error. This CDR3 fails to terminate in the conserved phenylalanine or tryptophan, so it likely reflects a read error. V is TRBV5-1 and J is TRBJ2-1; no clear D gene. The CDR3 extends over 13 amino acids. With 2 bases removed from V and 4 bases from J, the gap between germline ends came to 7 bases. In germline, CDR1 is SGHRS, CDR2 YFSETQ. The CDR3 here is CASSLGPYNEQFY. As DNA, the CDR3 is TGCGCCAGCAGCTTAGGGCCTTACAATGAGCAGTTCTAC.

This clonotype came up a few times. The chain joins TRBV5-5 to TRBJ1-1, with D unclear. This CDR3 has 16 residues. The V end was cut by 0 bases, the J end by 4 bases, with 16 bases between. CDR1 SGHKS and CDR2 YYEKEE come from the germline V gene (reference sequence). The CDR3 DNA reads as TGTGCCAGCAGCTTGGCATATAAGGGAGGAGGCACTGAAGCTTTCTTT. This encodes CASSLAYKGGGTEAFF. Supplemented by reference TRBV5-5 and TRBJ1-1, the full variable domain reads DAGVTQSPTHLIKTRGQQVTLRCSPISGHKSVSWYQQVLGQGPQFIFQYYEKEERGRGNFPDRFSARQFPNYSSELNVNALLLGDSALYLCASSLAYKGGGTEAFFGQGTRLTVV.

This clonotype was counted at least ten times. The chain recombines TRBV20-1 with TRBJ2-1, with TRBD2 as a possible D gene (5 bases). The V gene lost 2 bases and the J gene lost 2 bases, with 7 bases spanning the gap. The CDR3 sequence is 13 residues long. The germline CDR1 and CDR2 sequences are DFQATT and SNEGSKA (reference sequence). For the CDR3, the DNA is TGCAGTGCTAGAAGCGGCCCCTACAATGAGCAGTTCTTC. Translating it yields CSARSGPYNEQFF.

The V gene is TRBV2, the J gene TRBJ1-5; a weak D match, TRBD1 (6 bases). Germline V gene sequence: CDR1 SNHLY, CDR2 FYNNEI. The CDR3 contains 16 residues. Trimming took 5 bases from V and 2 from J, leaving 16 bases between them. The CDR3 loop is CASSSGAGLGNQPQHF. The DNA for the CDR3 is TGTGCCAGCAGTTCGGGGGCCGGATTGGGCAATCAGCCCCAGCATTTT.

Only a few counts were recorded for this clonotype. The CDR3 loop reads CSVDGFRYGYTF. CDR3 DNA: TGCAGCGTTGATGGGTTTCGGTATGGCTACACCTTC. The chain combines TRBV29-1 with TRBJ1-2; D call uncertain. Trimming stripped 3 bases from V and 5 bases from J, with 10 bases between. This CDR3 has 12 amino acids. CDR1 is SQVTM and CDR2 is ANQGSEA in the germline V gene.

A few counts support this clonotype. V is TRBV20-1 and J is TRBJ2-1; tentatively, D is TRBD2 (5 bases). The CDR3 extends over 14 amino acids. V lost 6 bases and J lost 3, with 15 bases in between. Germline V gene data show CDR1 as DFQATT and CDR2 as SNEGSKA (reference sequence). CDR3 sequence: CSAPPPGVYNEQFF. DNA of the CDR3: TGCAGTGCCCCACCCCCCGGGGTCTACAATGAGCAGTTCTTC.

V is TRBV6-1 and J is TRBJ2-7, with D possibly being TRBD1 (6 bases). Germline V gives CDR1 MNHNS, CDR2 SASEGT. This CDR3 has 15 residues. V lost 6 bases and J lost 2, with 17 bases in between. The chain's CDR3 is CASSLQGLFTYEQYF. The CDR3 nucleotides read TGTGCCAGCAGCCTACAGGGCCTATTCACCTACGAGCAGTACTTC.

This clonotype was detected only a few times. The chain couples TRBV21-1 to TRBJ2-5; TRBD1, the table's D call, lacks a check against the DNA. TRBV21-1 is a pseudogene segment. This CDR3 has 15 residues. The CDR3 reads CASSKDGRGGETQYF. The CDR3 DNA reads TGTGCCAGCAGCAAAGATGGCAGGGGAGGTGAGACCCAGTACTTC.

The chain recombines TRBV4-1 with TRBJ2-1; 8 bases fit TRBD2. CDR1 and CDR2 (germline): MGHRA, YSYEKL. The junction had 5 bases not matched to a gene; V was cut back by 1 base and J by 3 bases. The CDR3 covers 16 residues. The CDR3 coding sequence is TGCGCCAGCAGCCAAGGTGGGGGACTAGTCTACAATGAGCAGTTCTTC. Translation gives CASSQGGGLVYNEQFF.

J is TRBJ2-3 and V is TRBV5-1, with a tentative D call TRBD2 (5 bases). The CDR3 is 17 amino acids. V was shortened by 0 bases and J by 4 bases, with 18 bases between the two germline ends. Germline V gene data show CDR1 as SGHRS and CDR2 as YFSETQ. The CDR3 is CASSLALLQMEADTQYF. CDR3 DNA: TGCGCCAGCAGCTTGGCCTTACTACAGATGGAGGCAGATACGCAGTATTTT.

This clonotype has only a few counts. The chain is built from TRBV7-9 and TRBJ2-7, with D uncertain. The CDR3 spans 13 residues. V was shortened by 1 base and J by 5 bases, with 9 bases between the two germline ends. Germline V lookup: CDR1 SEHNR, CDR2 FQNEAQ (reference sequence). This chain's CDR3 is CASSLDSPHEQYF. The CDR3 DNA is TGTGCCAGCAGCTTAGACTCCCCCCACGAGCAGTACTTC.

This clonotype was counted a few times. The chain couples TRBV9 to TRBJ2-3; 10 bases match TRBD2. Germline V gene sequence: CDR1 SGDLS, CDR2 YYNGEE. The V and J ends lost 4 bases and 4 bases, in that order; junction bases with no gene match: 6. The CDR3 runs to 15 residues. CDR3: CASSFSGGASDTQYF. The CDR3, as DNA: TGTGCCAGCAGCTTCAGCGGGGGGGCCTCAGATACGCAGTATTTT.

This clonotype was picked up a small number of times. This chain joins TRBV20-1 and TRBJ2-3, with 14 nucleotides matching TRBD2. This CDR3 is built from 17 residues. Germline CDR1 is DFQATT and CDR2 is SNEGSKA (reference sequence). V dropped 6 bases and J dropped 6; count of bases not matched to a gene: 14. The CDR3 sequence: CSAKPRTSGGIADTQYF. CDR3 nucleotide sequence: TGCAGTGCCAAACCCCGGACTAGCGGGGGGATCGCCGATACGCAGTATTTT.

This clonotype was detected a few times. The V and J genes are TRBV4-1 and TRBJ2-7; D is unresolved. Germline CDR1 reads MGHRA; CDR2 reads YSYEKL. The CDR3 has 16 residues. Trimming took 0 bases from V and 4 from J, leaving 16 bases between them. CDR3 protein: CASSQENSYLSYEQYF. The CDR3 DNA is TGCGCCAGCAGCCAAGAAAACAGCTACCTCTCGTACGAGCAGTACTTC.